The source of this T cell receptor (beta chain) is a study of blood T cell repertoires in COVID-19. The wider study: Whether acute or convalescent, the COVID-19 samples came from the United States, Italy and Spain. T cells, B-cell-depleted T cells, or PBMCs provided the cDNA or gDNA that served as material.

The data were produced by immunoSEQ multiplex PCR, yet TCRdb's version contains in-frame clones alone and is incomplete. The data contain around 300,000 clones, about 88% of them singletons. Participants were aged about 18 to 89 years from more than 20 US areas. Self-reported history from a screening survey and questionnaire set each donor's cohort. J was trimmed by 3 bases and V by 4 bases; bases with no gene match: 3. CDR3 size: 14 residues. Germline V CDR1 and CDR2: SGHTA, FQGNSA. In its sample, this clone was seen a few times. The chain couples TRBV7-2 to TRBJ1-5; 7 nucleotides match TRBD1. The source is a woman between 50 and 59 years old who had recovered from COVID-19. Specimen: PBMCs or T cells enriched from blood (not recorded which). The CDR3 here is CASSSGQANQPQHF. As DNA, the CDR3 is TGTGCCAGCAGCTCCGGACAGGCCAATCAGCCCCAGCATTTT.